In this sample, the clone carrying this T cell receptor beta chain turned up many times. Its antigen is undetermined. V was clipped by 2 bases and J by 3 bases; unmatched bases: 13. The CDR3 loop spans 18 amino acids. Germline CDR1 reads SGHTA; CDR2 reads FQGNSA. This record belongs to a study of CD8 T cells in ankylosing spondylitis. The TCR beta libraries were generated through quantitative 5'-RACE incorporating molecular barcodes. TCRdb passed the 5' RACE reads through MiXCR, listing each CDR3 protein once. Of about 240,000 distinct CDR3 sequences listed, roughly 8.6% are singletons. Findings and caveats of the study: Reactive arthritis synovial fluid and blood previously showed some of these motif variants. Disease-linked clones were reportedly significantly enriched in matched ankylosing spondylitis synovial fluid. For ankylosing spondylitis blood, a TCR beta motif of fewer than 10 highly homologous variants appeared characteristic.

The receptor comes from a male donor with ankylosing spondylitis or in good health (not recorded which). The gene calls are TRBV7-2 and TRBJ2-1; TRBD2 matches at 7 bases. What was sequenced was blood, either unsorted or a sorted T cell fraction (not recorded which). The CDR3 DNA follows: TGTGCCAGCAGCTTACCCCTACGCGGGGGAGCCAACTACAATGAGCAGTTCTTC. Its translation is CASSLPLRGGANYNEQFF.